These T cell receptor beta chains were read from a single sample in a study of blood T cells in healthy people across ages. TCRdb re-derived calls from the 5' RACE reads in MiXCR, one entry per CDR3 protein. The sample consists of about 1 million distinct CDR3 sequences, around 43% of them appearing once. Sequencing was carried out using blood. Receptors were obtained from a woman aged 60 to 75 in good health. The conserved cysteine and the conserved F or W are not part of the CDR3 here. A D gene is named only where the DNA matches it firmly.

J: TRBJ2-6; V: TRBV7-9; D: TRBD2; CDR3: ASTEVGGFGANVLT
J: TRBJ2-1; V: TRBV27; D: TRBD2; CDR3: ASSVYGGRNEQF
J: TRBJ2-1; V: TRBV28; D: NA; CDR3: ASRGQPEQF
J: TRBJ1-5; V: TRBV29-1; D: NA; CDR3: SVLQGVNQPQH
J: TRBJ2-1; V: TRBV14; D: TRBD1; CDR3: ASSQILGTGGASGGHREQF
J: TRBJ2-1; V: TRBV6-5; D: NA; CDR3: ASSPGGHPYNEQF
J: TRBJ1-2; V: TRBV6-5; D: NA; CDR3: ASSYGREYGYT
J: TRBJ2-7; V: TRBV5-6; D: NA; CDR3: ASSSQGGARYEQY
J: TRBJ2-3; V: TRBV29-1; D: TRBD2; CDR3: SVDGLAEHSTDTQY
J: TRBJ2-3; V: TRBV5-1; D: NA; CDR3: ASKRDPISADTQY
J: TRBJ1-5; V: TRBV2; D: TRBD1; CDR3: ASTPNRGNQPQH
J: TRBJ2-7; V: TRBV6-6; D: TRBD1; CDR3: ASSDRGSGNEQY
J: TRBJ2-1; V: TRBV5-6; D: TRBD1; CDR3: ASIWTGAYNEQF
J: TRBJ2-3; V: TRBV4-2; D: NA; CDR3: ASSQLSASTDTQY
J: TRBJ2-7; V: TRBV19; D: TRBD2; CDR3: ASSNGGTSSLEQY
J: TRBJ2-5; V: TRBV18; D: TRBD1; CDR3: ASSPPYRGSQETQY
J: TRBJ2-7; V: TRBV27; D: NA; CDR3: ASSLSVASSYEQY
J: TRBJ2-1; V: TRBV29-1; D: TRBD1; CDR3: SGGRQGFYNEQF
J: TRBJ2-5; V: TRBV24-1; D: NA; CDR3: ATSDVGDGETQY
J: TRBJ2-4; V: TRBV12-3/TRBV12-4; D: NA; CDR3: ASSLGLTGAKNIQY
J: TRBJ2-1; V: TRBV6-1; D: TRBD2; CDR3: ASSEVFGRELKNEQF
J: TRBJ2-1; V: TRBV20-1; D: TRBD2; CDR3: SANTLAGGLFLSNEQF
J: TRBJ2-1; V: TRBV2; D: TRBD2; CDR3: ASTLAGVNEQF
J: TRBJ2-5; V: TRBV28; D: TRBD2; CDR3: ASSPPGLAVKETQY
J: TRBJ2-7; V: TRBV2; D: NA; CDR3: ASSGILGAREQY
J: TRBJ2-1; V: TRBV29-1; D: NA; CDR3: SAQPGTKQF
J: TRBJ1-2; V: TRBV6-2/TRBV6-3; D: NA; CDR3: ASRSGRGAGGYT
J: TRBJ1-5; V: TRBV20-1; D: NA; CDR3: SARDGFNQPQH
J: TRBJ2-3; V: TRBV7-8; D: NA; CDR3: ASRPPDLTDTQY
J: TRBJ2-1; V: TRBV7-2; D: NA; CDR3: ASSLGERPSYNEQF
J: TRBJ2-7; V: TRBV20-1; D: TRBD1; CDR3: SARDLDRVPYEQY
J: TRBJ2-1; V: TRBV20-1; D: TRBD2; CDR3: SAETAGLAYNEQF
J: TRBJ2-7; V: TRBV20-1; D: TRBD2; CDR3: SARDSGRVNEQY
J: TRBJ2-7; V: TRBV6-6; D: TRBD1; CDR3: ASSQARGPYEQY
J: TRBJ2-7; V: TRBV9; D: NA; CDR3: ASSPPHPDYEQY
J: TRBJ2-3; V: TRBV7-2; D: NA; CDR3: ARTSLGGTLNTQY
J: TRBJ2-1; V: TRBV30; D: NA; CDR3: AWSRGGGTYNEQF
J: TRBJ1-2; V: TRBV2; D: NA; CDR3: ASSEAGGLGGYT
J: TRBJ2-3; V: TRBV29-1; D: NA; CDR3: SHIIDLSFTDTQY
J: TRBJ1-1; V: TRBV5-6; D: TRBD1; CDR3: ASIDRGHRDTEAF
J: TRBJ2-7; V: TRBV13; D: NA; CDR3: ASSLGQGGLYEQY
J: TRBJ2-3; V: TRBV6-1; D: TRBD2; CDR3: ASQALAQGTDTQY
J: TRBJ2-3; V: TRBV29-1; D: NA; CDR3: SVYASDTQY
J: TRBJ2-7; V: TRBV25-1; D: NA; CDR3: ASSLRGDSAREQY
J: TRBJ1-2; V: TRBV12-3/TRBV12-4; D: NA; CDR3: ASSPQRTDGYT
J: TRBJ2-1; V: TRBV9; D: TRBD2; CDR3: ASNFGASGTFSYNEQF
J: TRBJ2-7; V: TRBV5-1; D: TRBD1; CDR3: ASSTPGQGLGEQY
J: TRBJ2-5; V: TRBV5-8; D: NA; CDR3: ASSRARGVTQY
J: TRBJ2-5; V: TRBV6-5; D: NA; CDR3: ASSYRQGLGTQY
J: TRBJ2-7; V: TRBV12-3/TRBV12-4; D: TRBD1; CDR3: ASSNEQGAQYEQY
J: NA; V: TRBV4-1; D: NA; CDR3: ASSQDWPDHFQDYEQY
J: TRBJ2-5; V: TRBV30; D: NA; CDR3: AWSIRTGREQY
J: TRBJ2-3; V: TRBV7-8; D: NA; CDR3: ASSRGDTTDTQY